Below are 12 T cell receptor beta chains sequenced from a single sample in a study of metastatic and nonmetastatic thyroid tumors. Thyroid surgery took place with no prior treatment in any patient. TCRdb re-called the PCR reads via MiXCR. The table includes about 39,000 clones, 16% detected once. The sequenced sample consisted of blood. Receptor source: a female donor with papillary thyroid cancer or a benign thyroid nodule (not recorded which). Some clones in this sample may be carry-over from other donors' samples.

In the case of this clone: At one end the junction does not follow the germline gene, possibly because of a read error. The rearrangement uses TRBV20-1 and TRBJ1-2; weak D call: TRBD1 (5 bases). Germline CDR1 DFQATT, CDR2 SNEGSKA (reference sequence). The CDR3 consists of 14 residues. This chain's CDR3 is CSARYGWQGNGHTF. The DNA for the CDR3 is TGCAGTGCTAGATATGGTTGGCAGGGAAATGGCCACACCTTC.

Notes on this clone: A much larger clonotype is one base distant, so this may be a read error. The same CDR3 also results from other DNA sequences found in this sample. The genes are TRBV2 and TRBJ1-4, with D uncertain. Looked up from germline, CDR1 is SNHLY and CDR2 is FYNNEI. The CDR3 runs to 13 residues. Trimming shortened V by 9 bases and J by 6 bases, and 14 bases separated the two germline ends. CDR3: CASGPPRDEKLFF. For the CDR3, the DNA is TGTGCCAGTGGCCCCCCTCGGGATGAAAAACTGTTTTTT. The full variable domain, completed using reference TRBV2 and TRBJ1-4, is EPEVTQTPSHQVTQMGQEVILRCVPISNHLYFYWYRQILGQKVEFLVSFYNNEISEKSEIFDDQFSVERPDGSNFTLKIRSTKLEDSAMYFCASGPPRDEKLFFGSGTQLSVL.

This clone appeared many times. V and J are TRBV28 and TRBJ2-1; TRBD2 matches 8 bases. Trimming took 4 bases from V and 4 from J; bases not matched to a gene: 6. Germline CDR1 MDHEN, CDR2 SYDVKM. The CDR3 consists of 15 residues. CDR3 protein: CASSSAGASYNEQFF. The CDR3 bases are TGTGCCAGCAGTTCAGCGGGAGCATCATACAATGAGCAGTTCTTC.

This clone was picked up many times. Other DNA sequences in the same sample also yield this CDR3. The chain uses TRBV6-1 and TRBJ1-5, with 9 nucleotides matching TRBD1. Trimming cost V 3 bases and J 1 base; bases outside gene matches: 7. Germline values: CDR1 MNHNS, CDR2 SASEGT. CDR3 size: 17 residues. The CDR3 nucleotides read TGTGCCAGCAGTGACTACAGGGGGCAACCCAGCAATCAGCCCCAGCATTTT. This sequence encodes CASSDYRGQPSNQPQHF.

This clone was detected many times. V usage is TRBV28 and J usage is TRBJ2-5; 9 positions match TRBD1. Trimming removed 4 bases from V and 5 bases from J; junction bases left unmatched: 8. CDR1 is MDHEN and CDR2 is SYDVKM in the germline V gene. The CDR3 has 15 residues. The CDR3 region is CASSSMYRGLETQYF. The CDR3 nucleotides read TGTGCCAGCAGTTCTATGTACAGGGGGCTGGAGACCCAGTACTTC.

This clone was seen ten or more times. This chain connects TRBV7-9 to TRBJ1-1; D uncertain. Looked up from germline, CDR1 is SEHNR and CDR2 is FQNEAQ (reference sequence). The CDR3 extends over 14 amino acids. Trimming pared 5 bases from V and 4 bases from J, leaving 14 bases between. This CDR3 is CASSRPLTSTEAFF. Written as DNA, the CDR3 is TGTGCCAGCAGCCGACCTCTTACCAGCACTGAAGCTTTCTTT.

This clone showed up many times. The chain has TRBV7-2 and TRBJ1-2; D is undetermined. Germline V lookup: CDR1 SGHTA, CDR2 FQGNSA. The V end was cut by 2 bases, the J end by 4 bases, with 11 bases between. The CDR3 sequence is 14 residues long. This CDR3 reads CASSLYGSSYGYTF. CDR3 nucleotide sequence: TGTGCCAGCAGCTTATACGGGTCTAGCTATGGCTACACCTTC.

This clone was counted between two and nine times. Germline and junction disagree at one end, which may indicate a read error. The CDR3 spells CAGSRTGIAGVYTDTQYF. The CDR3 nucleotides are TGTGCCGGCAGTCGTACAGGAATAGCGGGAGTCTACACAGATACGCAGTATTTT. This rearrangement joins TRBV6-2 or TRBV6-3 to TRBJ2-3; 9 nucleotides align to TRBD2. CDR1 and CDR2 from the germline V gene are MNHEY and SVGEGT. The CDR3 extends over 18 amino acids.

This clone appeared a few times. V and J are TRBV25-1 and TRBJ2-6; perhaps TRBD2 as D (5 bases). This CDR3 spans 18 amino acids. Germline V gene data show CDR1 as MGHDK and CDR2 as SYGVNS. Between the trimmed V and J ends, which lost 9 bases and 0 bases, there was a span of 21 bases. Here the CDR3 DNA reads TGTGCCAGTAGTCCACGACGGAGCGGCTTCTCTGGGGCCAACGTCCTGACTTTC. Translation: CASSPRRSGFSGANVLTF.

As to this clone: With a much larger clone just one base away, this may be a read error. This specimen includes other DNA sequences encoding the same CDR3. The chain recombines TRBV20-1 with TRBJ2-2; TRBD2 agrees at 10 bases. The CDR3 contains 17 residues. Germline V gives CDR1 DFQATT, CDR2 SNEGSKA (reference sequence). The trim removed 2 bases at V and 8 bases at J, leaving 14 bases unmatched. Written as DNA, the CDR3 is TGCAGTGCTAGAAGGGCTAGCGGGAGAAGCTTGACTGGGGAGCTGTTTTTT. Translating it yields CSARRASGRSLTGELFF.

This clone was recorded many times. This chain uses TRBV11-1 with TRBJ2-3; 13 positions agree with TRBD2. The CDR3 totals 16 residues. Germline-derived CDR1 and CDR2 are SGHAT and FQDESV (reference sequence). Trimming removed 6 bases from V and 1 base from J; junction bases left unmatched: 4. The CDR3 region is CASSWTSGSGTDTQYF. Written as DNA, the CDR3 is TGTGCCAGCAGTTGGACTAGCGGGAGTGGCACAGATACGCAGTATTTT.

The table lists this clone with a few counts. The chain carries TRBV12-3 or TRBV12-4 and TRBJ2-1; 11 bases align to TRBD2. There are 16 residues in the CDR3. V was pared by 5 bases and J by 6 bases, with 9 bases of the junction left unmatched. DNA of the CDR3: TGTGCCAGCAGTCTTAGCGGGAGGGCACAGGGCAATGAGCAGTTCTTC. Translation gives CASSLSGRAQGNEQFF.